Shown below are 5 T cell receptor beta chains from a single sample sequenced in a study of blood T cell repertoires in COVID-19. Measured with immunoSEQ multiplex PCR; TCRdb has only the in-frame clones, and not every one. There are approximately 150,000 clones in the sample; approximately 90% occur only once, and about 1.6% lies in the top ten. The sequencing input was peripheral blood. The receptor source for this set is a woman in her forties or fifties with acute or convalescent COVID-19.

V usage is TRBV7-8 and J usage is TRBJ2-1, with D unresolved. This CDR3 contains 11 residues. Per germline, CDR1 SGHVS and CDR2 FQNEAQ. V shed 5 bases and J shed 6 bases, with 5 bases lying between them. CDR3 sequence: CASSPGNEQFF. CDR3 nucleotide sequence: TGTGCCAGCAGCCCCGGCAATGAGCAGTTCTTC.

This clone was detected only once. The J gene is TRBJ2-5, the V gene TRBV30; 10 bases line up with TRBD2. Germline V lookup: CDR1 GTSNPN, CDR2 SVGIG (reference sequence). The V and J ends lost 0 bases and 2 bases, in that order; junction bases with no gene match: 3. CDR3 size: 15 residues. The CDR3 here is CAWSVGLAEQETQYF. As DNA, the CDR3 is TGTGCCTGGAGTGTTGGACTAGCGGAACAAGAGACCCAGTACTTC.

This clone was found a few times. The chain recombines TRBV11-3 with TRBJ2-5, with 9 bases identical to TRBD2. With V trimmed by 4 bases and J by 4 bases, 13 bases remained unmatched. The CDR3 is made up of 17 amino acids. Germline V gene lookup returns CDR1 SGHNT and CDR2 YENEEA. CDR3 in amino acids: CASSSKSSGAPRETQYF. The CDR3 DNA is TGTGCCAGCAGCTCTAAGTCTAGCGGGGCGCCCCGAGAGACCCAGTACTTC.

The chain links TRBV7-2 to TRBJ1-4, with D maybe TRBD1 (5 bases). The CDR3 is 14 amino acids. V shed 2 bases and J shed 12 bases, with 16 bases lying between them. From germline, CDR1 is SGHTA and CDR2 FQGNSA. The CDR3, as DNA: TGTGCCAGCAGCTTATTGCAGGGAAGTGGGGAACTGTTTTTT. This translates into CASSLLQGSGELFF.

The V gene is TRBV19, the J gene TRBJ1-3; D not resolved. Germline values: CDR1 LNHDA, CDR2 SQIVND (reference sequence). This CDR3 has 14 amino acids. V was clipped by 6 bases and J by 0 bases, with 9 bases between them. The CDR3 loop reads CASSRGSSGNTIYF. DNA for the CDR3: TGTGCCAGTAGCCGCGGGAGCTCTGGAAACACCATATATTTT.